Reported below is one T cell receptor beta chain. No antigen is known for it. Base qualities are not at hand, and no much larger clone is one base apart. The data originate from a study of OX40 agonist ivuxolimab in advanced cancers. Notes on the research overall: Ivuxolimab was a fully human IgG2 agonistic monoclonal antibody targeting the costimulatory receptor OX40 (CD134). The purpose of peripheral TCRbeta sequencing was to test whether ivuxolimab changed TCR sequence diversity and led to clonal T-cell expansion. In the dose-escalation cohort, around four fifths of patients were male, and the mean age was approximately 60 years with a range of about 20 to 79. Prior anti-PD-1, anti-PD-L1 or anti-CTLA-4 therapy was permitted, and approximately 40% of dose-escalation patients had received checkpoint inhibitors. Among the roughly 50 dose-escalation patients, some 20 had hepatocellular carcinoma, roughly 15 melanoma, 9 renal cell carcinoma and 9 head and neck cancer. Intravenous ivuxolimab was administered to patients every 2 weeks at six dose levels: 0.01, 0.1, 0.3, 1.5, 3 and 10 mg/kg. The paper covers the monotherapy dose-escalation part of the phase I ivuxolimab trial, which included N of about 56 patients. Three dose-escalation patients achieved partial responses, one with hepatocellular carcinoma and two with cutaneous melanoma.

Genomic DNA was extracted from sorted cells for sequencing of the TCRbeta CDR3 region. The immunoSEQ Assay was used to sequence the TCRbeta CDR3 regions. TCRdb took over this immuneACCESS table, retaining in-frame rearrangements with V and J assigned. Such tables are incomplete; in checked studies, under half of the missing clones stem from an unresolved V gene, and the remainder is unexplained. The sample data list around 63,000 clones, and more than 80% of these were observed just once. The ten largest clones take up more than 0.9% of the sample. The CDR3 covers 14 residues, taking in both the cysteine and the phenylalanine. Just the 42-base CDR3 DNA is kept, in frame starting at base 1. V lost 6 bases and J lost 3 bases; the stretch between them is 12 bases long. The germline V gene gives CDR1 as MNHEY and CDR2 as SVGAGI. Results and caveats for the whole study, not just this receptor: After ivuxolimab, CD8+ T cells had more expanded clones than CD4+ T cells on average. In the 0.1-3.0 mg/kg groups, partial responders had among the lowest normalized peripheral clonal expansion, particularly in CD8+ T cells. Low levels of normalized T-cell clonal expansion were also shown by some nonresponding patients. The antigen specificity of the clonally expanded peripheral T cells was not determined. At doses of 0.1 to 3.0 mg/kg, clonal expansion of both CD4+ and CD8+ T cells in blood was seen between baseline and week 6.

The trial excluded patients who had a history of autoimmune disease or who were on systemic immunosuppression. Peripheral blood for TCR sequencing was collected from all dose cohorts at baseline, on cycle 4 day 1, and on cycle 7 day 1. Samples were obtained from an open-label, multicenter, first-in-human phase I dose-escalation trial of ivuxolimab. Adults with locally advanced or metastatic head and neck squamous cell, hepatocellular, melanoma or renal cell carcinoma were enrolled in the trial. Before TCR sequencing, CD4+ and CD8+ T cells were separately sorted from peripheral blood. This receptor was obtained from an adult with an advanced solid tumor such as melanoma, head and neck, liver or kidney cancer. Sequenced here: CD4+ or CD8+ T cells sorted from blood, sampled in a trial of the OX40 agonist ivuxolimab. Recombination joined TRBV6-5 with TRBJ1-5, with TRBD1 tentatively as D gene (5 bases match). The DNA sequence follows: TGTGCCAGCAGAGGAGGGGATTACAATCAGCCCCAGCATTTT. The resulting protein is CASRGGDYNQPQHF.